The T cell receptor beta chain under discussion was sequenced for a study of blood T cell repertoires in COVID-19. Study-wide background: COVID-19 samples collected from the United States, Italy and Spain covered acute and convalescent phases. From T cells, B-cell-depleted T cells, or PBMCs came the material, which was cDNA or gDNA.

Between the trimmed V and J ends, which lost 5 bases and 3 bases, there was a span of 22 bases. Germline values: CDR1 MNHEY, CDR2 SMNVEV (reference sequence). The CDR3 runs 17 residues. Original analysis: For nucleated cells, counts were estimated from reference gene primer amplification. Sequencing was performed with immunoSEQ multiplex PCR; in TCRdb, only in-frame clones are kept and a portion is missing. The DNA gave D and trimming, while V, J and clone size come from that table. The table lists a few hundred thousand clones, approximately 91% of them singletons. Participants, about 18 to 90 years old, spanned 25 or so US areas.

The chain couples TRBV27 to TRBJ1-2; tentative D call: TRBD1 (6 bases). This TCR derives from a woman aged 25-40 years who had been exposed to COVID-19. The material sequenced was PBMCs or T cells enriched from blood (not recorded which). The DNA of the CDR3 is TGTGCCAGCAGTCCTTCAACGGGGGGGGCGCGGGACTATGGCTACACCTTC. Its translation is CASSPSTGGARDYGYTF.